Listed below are T cell receptor beta chains from one sample, sequenced in a study of ipilimumab plus nivolumab after autologous stem cell transplantation. The method was immunoSEQ multiplex PCR; TCRdb's version includes in-frame clones alone and lacks a portion of them. Altogether 17,000 or so clones are present, around four fifths being singletons, with the ten largest covering under 40%. The sample here was PBMCs, taken in a trial of ipilimumab plus nivolumab as post-transplant consolidation. All receptors come from a male donor with diffuse large B-cell lymphoma. Each CDR3 is given with its conserved first and last residue. A D gene is named only where the DNA matches it firmly. Clone size is given for some rows only: seen once, a few or many times, or a class if the clone is expanded.

D gene: TRBD2; clone size: NA; V gene: TRBV5-1; J gene: TRBJ2-3; CDR3 DNA: TGCGCCAGCAGCTCCACGGGAGGGGTTAGCACAGATACGCAGTATTTT; CDR3 protein: CASSSTGGVSTDTQYF
D gene: TRBD2; clone size: NA; V gene: TRBV5-4; J gene: TRBJ2-1; CDR3 DNA: TGTGCCAGCAGGCGGGAGGGCGGGGTCTACAATGAGCAGTTCTTC; CDR3 protein: CASRREGGVYNEQFF
D gene: TRBD2; clone size: NA; V gene: TRBV10-3; J gene: TRBJ2-3; CDR3 DNA: TGTGCCATCAGTGGGACTAGCGGGGGAACAGATACGCAGTATTTT; CDR3 protein: CAISGTSGGTDTQYF
D gene: TRBD1; clone size: once; V gene: TRBV18; J gene: TRBJ1-5; CDR3 DNA: TGTGCCAGCTCACCGGGGGCCGCAGGGGGAGACTATCAGCCCCAGCATTTT; CDR3 protein: CASSPGAAGGDYQPQHF
D gene: TRBD2; clone size: once; V gene: TRBV28; J gene: TRBJ2-1; CDR3 DNA: TGTGCCAGCACCACGGGGGGGTCCTACAATGAGCAGTTCTTC; CDR3 protein: CASTTGGSYNEQFF
D gene: NA; clone size: few; V gene: TRBV6-1; J gene: TRBJ2-7; CDR3 DNA: TGTGCCAGCAGTCCCCTACTAGGCAGGGCTTACGAGCAGTACTTC; CDR3 protein: CASSPLLGRAYEQYF
D gene: NA; clone size: NA; V gene: TRBV5-1; J gene: TRBJ2-3; CDR3 DNA: TGCGCCAGCAGCGTGACAGTTACAGAGATTAGCACAGATACGCAGTATTTT; CDR3 protein: CASSVTVTEISTDTQYF
D gene: TRBD1; clone size: NA; V gene: TRBV28; J gene: TRBJ2-2; CDR3 DNA: TGTGCCGCCAACGGTGGGACAGGCAACACCGGGGAGCTGTTTTTT; CDR3 protein: CAANGGTGNTGELFF
D gene: TRBD2; clone size: NA; V gene: TRBV7-3; J gene: TRBJ2-1; CDR3 DNA: TGTGCCAGCAGCTTAACAGCGGGATATCATGAGCAGTTCTTC; CDR3 protein: CASSLTAGYHEQFF
D gene: NA; clone size: NA; V gene: TRBV4-2; J gene: TRBJ1-5; CDR3 DNA: TGTGCCAGCAGCCAAGCCCTACCTCAAGGGTCCAATCAGCCCCAGCATTTT; CDR3 protein: CASSQALPQGSNQPQHF
D gene: NA; clone size: NA; V gene: TRBV13; J gene: TRBJ2-2; CDR3 DNA: TGTGCCAGCAGGCGAGGGGGAGAACCCGGGGAGCTGTTTTTT; CDR3 protein: CASRRGGEPGELFF
D gene: TRBD2; clone size: NA; V gene: TRBV5-1; J gene: TRBJ2-1; CDR3 DNA: TGCGCCAGCAGCGGACTAGCGGGCGATAAGTTCTTC; CDR3 protein: CASSGLAGDKFF
D gene: NA; clone size: few; V gene: TRBV12-5; J gene: TRBJ1-1; CDR3 DNA: TGTGCTAGTGGTTTGGTACGAGAGTTTGACACTGAAGCTTTCTTT; CDR3 protein: CASGLVREFDTEAFF
D gene: TRBD1; clone size: NA; V gene: TRBV10-3; J gene: TRBJ2-7; CDR3 DNA: TGTGCCATCAGCACCTTCTCCGGGACAGGGGTCGCCGAGCAGTACTTC; CDR3 protein: CAISTFSGTGVAEQYF
D gene: TRBD1; clone size: NA; V gene: TRBV28; J gene: TRBJ1-4; CDR3 DNA: TGTGCCAGCAGCCCGTGGGACAGATCAAATGAAAAACTGTTTTTT; CDR3 protein: CASSPWDRSNEKLFF
D gene: NA; clone size: NA; V gene: TRBV7-3; J gene: TRBJ2-7; CDR3 DNA: TGTGCCAGCAGCCGACTAGGGGTTCGGGACGAGCAGTACTTC; CDR3 protein: CASSRLGVRDEQYF
D gene: TRBD2; clone size: few; V gene: TRBV19; J gene: TRBJ2-5; CDR3 DNA: TGTGCCAGTAGGAGGACTAGAAGTGGTGAGACCCAGTACTTC; CDR3 protein: CASRRTRSGETQYF
D gene: NA; clone size: NA; V gene: TRBV4-1; J gene: TRBJ2-5; CDR3 DNA: TGCGCCAGCAGCCAGATACCGGGTTGGGACGGAGAGACCCAGTACTTC; CDR3 protein: CASSQIPGWDGETQYF
D gene: NA; clone size: once; V gene: TRBV7-8; J gene: TRBJ1-1; CDR3 DNA: TGTGCCAGCAGCGAGACGGTGAACACTGAAGCTTTCTTT; CDR3 protein: CASSETVNTEAFF